This TCR beta chain was captured in a study of tumor-infiltrating lymphocytes in primary liver carcinoma. Whole-study results and caveats: In the absence of sorting, bulk samples left CD4+ and CD8+ repertoires uncompared.

Unsorted whole blood supplied the RNA, and germline DNA was extracted too. Note on this clonotype: Antigen unknown. A much bigger clone sits one base away, suggesting this may be a read error.

TCR beta cDNA was prepared out of roughly 450 ng total RNA by means of a constant-region primer. ARM-PCR was slightly modified, and three nested multiplex PCR rounds with it gave rise to the TCR beta libraries. MiXCR, applied by TCRdb to the multiplex PCR reads, yields one record per CDR3 protein. This sample has 180,000 or so distinct CDR3 sequences, with 60% found just once. This receptor was taken from a man in his forties or fifties with primary liver carcinoma and hepatitis B virus infection. The sample was peripheral blood.

The chain's CDR3 is CASSSQGVNTGELFF. CDR3 sequence (DNA): TGTGCCAGCAGCTCTCAGGGAGTGAACACCGGGGAGCTGTTTTTT. The chain combines TRBV11-2 with TRBJ2-2, with D possibly called TRBD1 or TRBD2 (5 bases each). The CDR3 contains 15 residues. V lost 4 bases and J 1 base, leaving 10 bases between the germline ends. In germline, CDR1 is SGHAT, CDR2 FQNNGV.